What follows are 26 T cell receptor beta chains derived from one specimen sequenced in a study of identical twins listed by TCRdb under 2016. The library was generated by 5' RACE. Sequencer: Illumina HiSeq 2000. Using fastp trimming at Q25 and MiXCR clonotype assembly, TCRdb reanalyzed the public sequencing data and kept in-frame beta chains. CDR3 protein sequences are deduplicated, and each keeps its most common genes and DNA. The sample table lists about 790,000 distinct CDR3 sequences, 15% to 20% of them with a count of one. The biggest ten clones account for less than 15% of the sample. These same records also appear under a second study, on T cells expressing NK-cell markers.

The sequencing sample was made of PBMCs. The source of these receptors is a woman aged 18 to 35 in good health.

In its sample, this clonotype was seen a few times. The chain recombines TRBV29-1 with TRBJ2-3; a possible D gene is TRBD1 (6 bases). The length of the CDR3 is 13 residues. Germline CDR1 and CDR2: SQVTM and ANQGSEA. Trimming stripped 7 bases from V and 0 bases from J, with 11 bases between. The CDR3, as DNA: TGCAGCGGGGGGACACATAGCACAGATACGCAGTATTTT. Its translation: CSGGTHSTDTQYF.

The chain joins TRBV10-3 to TRBJ1-2; TRBD1 might be the D (6 bases). This CDR3 has 11 amino acids. Germline-derived CDR1 and CDR2 are ENHRY and SYGVKD. V lost 10 bases to trimming and J lost 8 bases, with 14 bases between them. In DNA, the CDR3 is TGTGCCAGCAGGGGCCAGGGAGGCTACACCTTC. Translation: CASRGQGGYTF.

In this sample, this clonotype turned up a few times. This rearrangement joins TRBV20-1 to TRBJ2-3, with D uncertain. The length of the CDR3 is 11 residues. Germline CDR1 reads DFQATT; CDR2 reads SNEGSKA (reference sequence). With 0 bases removed from V and 6 bases from J, the gap between germline ends came to 4 bases. The chain's CDR3 is CSARDYDTQYF. The CDR3 nucleotides read TGCAGTGCTAGAGATTACGATACGCAGTATTTT.

The CDR3 loop is CSAFVREPSDTQYF. DNA of the CDR3: TGCAGTGCGTTCGTCAGGGAACCCTCAGATACGCAGTATTTT. This chain connects TRBV20-1 to TRBJ2-3, with D tentatively TRBD1 (5 bases). The CDR3 consists of 14 residues. Between the trimmed V and J ends, which lost 6 bases and 4 bases, there was a span of 17 bases. Germline CDR1 and CDR2: DFQATT and SNEGSKA (reference sequence).

V and J are TRBV6-5 and TRBJ2-7; TRBD2 is a possible D gene (6 bases). The ends were cut back, 7 bases at V and 1 base at J, with 14 bases in the middle. Germline values: CDR1 MNHEY, CDR2 SVGAGI. The length of the CDR3 is 14 residues. CDR3 in amino acids: CASIFMGGSYEQYF. CDR3 coding DNA: TGTGCCAGCATTTTCATGGGGGGTTCCTACGAGCAGTACTTC.

This chain connects TRBV20-1 to TRBJ2-7, with D perhaps matching TRBD2 (6 bases). The CDR3 totals 17 residues. Trimming left V 0 bases short and J 2 bases short, with 20 bases between. Per germline, CDR1 DFQATT and CDR2 SNEGSKA (reference sequence). The CDR3 region has the DNA TGCAGTGCTAGAGATAGCAGGGAGGTAGCTGTTACCTACGAGCAGTACTTC. It codes for CSARDSREVAVTYEQYF.

This sequence joins TRBV4-2 and TRBJ2-1, with unresolved D. The CDR3 length is 16 residues. Trimming removed 6 bases at V and 2 bases at J, with 17 bases between. Germline V gives CDR1 LGHNA, CDR2 YNFKEQ. CDR3 loop: CASRLILGWAYNEQFF. The CDR3 nucleotides read TGTGCCAGCAGACTAATATTAGGGTGGGCCTACAATGAGCAGTTCTTC.

This clonotype was seen only a few times. The chain links TRBV20-1 to TRBJ2-5, with 13 bases fitting TRBD2. CDR3 size: 16 residues. In germline, CDR1 is DFQATT, CDR2 SNEGSKA (reference sequence). The V gene end was trimmed by 6 bases and the J gene end by 5 bases; junction bases not matched to a gene: 12. The CDR3 loop reads CSAATSGGLSSETQYF. In nucleotides, the CDR3 is TGCAGTGCGGCGACTAGCGGGGGGCTGAGTAGCGAGACCCAGTACTTC.

This clonotype was found a few times. The V and J genes are TRBV15 and TRBJ2-1; 13 bases are shared with TRBD2. In germline, CDR1 is LNHNV, CDR2 YYDKDF (reference sequence). V shed 3 bases and J 15 bases; nucleotides not matched to a gene: 11. This CDR3 has 15 amino acids. CDR3 protein: CATSSPGLAGLTSFF. Written as DNA, the CDR3 is TGTGCCACCAGCAGCCCGGGACTAGCGGGGTTAACTTCGTTCTTC. Variable domain in full (rest from reference TRBV15 and TRBJ2-1): DAMVIQNPRYQVTQFGKPVTLSCSQTLNHNVMYWYQQKSSQAPKLLFHYYDKDFNNEADTPDNFQSRRPNTSFCFLDIRSPGLGDTAMYLCATSSPGLAGLTSFFGPGTRLTVL.

This clonotype was observed a handful of times. For the CDR3, the DNA is TGCAGCGCCGGATGGTACAGCAGGAGAGCCAAAAACATTCAGTACTTC. It encodes CSAGWYSRRAKNIQYF. The chain joins TRBV29-1 to TRBJ2-4; D is unclear. CDR1 is SQVTM and CDR2 is ANQGSEA in the germline V gene. This CDR3 has 16 residues. With 7 bases removed from V and 0 bases from J, the gap between germline ends came to 19 bases.

The genes are TRBV20-1 and TRBJ2-7; unclear D gene. Trimming stripped 5 bases from V and 7 bases from J, with 18 bases between. The V gene's germline CDR1 is DFQATT and CDR2 SNEGSKA (reference sequence). There are 13 residues in the CDR3. The CDR3 loop reads CSASWQDDGEQYF. CDR3 nucleotides: TGCAGTGCTTCCTGGCAGGACGACGGGGAGCAGTACTTC.

This clonotype showed up just a few times. The gene calls are TRBV7-9 and TRBJ1-1; 8 positions match TRBD1. The germline CDR1 and CDR2 sequences are SEHNR and FQNEAQ (reference sequence). The CDR3 totals 14 residues. V gave up 5 bases and J gave up 5 bases; unmatched junction bases: 7. The DNA of the CDR3 is TGTGCCAGCAGCATTGGACAGGGTCAGACTGAAGCTTTCTTT. It codes for CASSIGQGQTEAFF.

This clonotype was detected only a few times. The chain couples TRBV5-1 to TRBJ2-6, with D tentatively TRBD2 (6 bases). Per germline, CDR1 SGHRS and CDR2 YFSETQ. The CDR3 is 18 amino acids. With 4 bases removed from V and 0 bases from J, the gap between germline ends came to 17 bases. CDR3 nucleotide sequence: TGCGCCAGCAGCATACCCCTAGCGCCGGACTCTGGGGCCAACGTCCTGACTTTC. Translated: CASSIPLAPDSGANVLTF.

The chain carries TRBV20-1 and TRBJ1-4; TRBD1 aligns across 9 bases. After removal of 6 bases from V and 11 bases from J, the junction contained 7 bases not matched to a gene. CDR1 DFQATT and CDR2 SNEGSKA come from the germline V gene (reference sequence). CDR3 length: 12 residues. DNA of the CDR3: TGCAGTGCGCTTCACACAGGGGGCAAACTGTTTTTT. This encodes CSALHTGGKLFF.

The CDR3 DNA reads TGCAGTGCTAGCCGCACGGCTGACTATGGCTACACCTTC. Protein sequence: CSASRTADYGYTF. The rearrangement uses TRBV20-1 and TRBJ1-2; D remains ambiguous. The CDR3 is 13 residues long. V gave up 3 bases and J gave up 3 bases, with 11 bases separating them. Germline CDR1 and CDR2: DFQATT and SNEGSKA (reference sequence).

This clonotype was picked up many times. V and J are TRBV6-5 and TRBJ1-2; unclear D gene. V lost 2 bases, J lost 3 bases, and 10 bases lay in between. The length of the CDR3 is 14 residues. Per germline, CDR1 MNHEY and CDR2 SVGAGI. The CDR3 is CASSYAVGYYGYTF. For the CDR3, the DNA is TGTGCCAGCAGTTACGCCGTCGGGTACTATGGCTACACCTTC.

V usage is TRBV7-2 and J usage is TRBJ2-3, with D unresolved. The CDR3 consists of 14 residues. Germline CDR1 is SGHTA and CDR2 is FQGNSA. The V end lost 2 bases, the J end lost 2 bases, and 8 bases lay between the germline ends. The CDR3 DNA is TGTGCCAGCAGCTTAATGGCGGCCACAGATACGCAGTATTTT. This codes for CASSLMAATDTQYF.

The rearrangement joins TRBV7-6 to TRBJ2-7; D may match TRBD1 or TRBD2 (5 bases each). CDR3 size: 14 residues. V gave up 5 bases and J gave up 3 bases, with 14 bases separating them. Germline V gives CDR1 SGHVS, CDR2 FNYEAQ. The CDR3 DNA sequence: TGTGCCAGCAGCCCTTCGGGGCCAGGCTACGAGCAGTACTTC. Translated, it gives CASSPSGPGYEQYF.

The chain uses TRBV15 and TRBJ2-3; 8 bases line up with TRBD1. This CDR3 contains 15 residues. V shed 0 bases, J shed 7 bases, and the junction held 6 bases outside the gene matches. Germline CDR1 reads LNHNV; CDR2 reads YYDKDF (reference sequence). CDR3: CATSRDLTGGNTQYF. The CDR3 bases are TGTGCCACCAGCAGAGATCTCACAGGGGGAAATACGCAGTATTTT.

This chain joins TRBV20-1 and TRBJ1-3; TRBD1 matches 10 bases. The ends lost 0 bases at V and 5 bases at J; junction bases unmatched: 4. The CDR3 is made up of 15 amino acids. Germline V CDR1 and CDR2: DFQATT, SNEGSKA (reference sequence). CDR3 in DNA: TGCAGTGCTAGAGAGTGGGGACAGGGGAGAAACACCATATATTTT. This encodes CSAREWGQGRNTIYF.

This clonotype was counted between two and nine times. J is TRBJ1-4 and V is TRBV9; D is undetermined. The CDR3 sequence is 15 residues long. The germline V gene encodes CDR1 SGDLS and CDR2 YYNGEE. V was shortened by 4 bases and J by 4 bases, with 14 bases between the two germline ends. CDR3 coding DNA: TGTGCCAGCAGCCTCAGAGTAAATAATAATGAAAAACTGTTTTTT. This encodes CASSLRVNNNEKLFF.

This clonotype was detected a few times. The V call is TRBV7-6, the J call TRBJ2-1, with 11 bases matching TRBD2. This CDR3 has 15 amino acids. The junction had 6 bases not matched to a gene; V was cut back by 5 bases and J by 6 bases. Germline V lookup: CDR1 SGHVS, CDR2 FNYEAQ. The CDR3 DNA is TGTGCCAGCAGCGAAACTAGCGGGAGAGGCAATGAGCAGTTCTTC. It codes for CASSETSGRGNEQFF. The variable domain in full, with the rest retrieved from reference TRBV7-6 and TRBJ2-1, is GAGVSQSPRYKVTKRGQDVALRCDPISGHVSLYWYRQALGQGPEFLTYFNYEAQQDKSGLPNDRFSAERPEGSISTLTIQRTEQRDSAMYRCASSETSGRGNEQFFGPGTRLTVL.

In its sample, this clonotype was seen many times. The rearrangement uses TRBV6-5 and TRBJ2-7, with D tentatively TRBD2 (6 bases). V was clipped by 0 bases and J by 6 bases, with 9 bases between them. Germline V lookup: CDR1 MNHEY, CDR2 SVGAGI. The CDR3 has 13 amino acids. The CDR3 sequence is CASSYSRGVEQYF. CDR3 coding DNA: TGTGCCAGCAGTTACTCGCGGGGTGTCGAGCAGTACTTC.

J is TRBJ2-1 and V is TRBV6-2 or TRBV6-3; D may be TRBD1 or TRBD2 (6 bases each). Looked up from germline, CDR1 is MNHEY and CDR2 is SVGEGT. This CDR3 region has 15 residues. V gave up 6 bases and J gave up 7 bases, with 19 bases separating them. This CDR3 is CASSLWGAMGNEQFF. CDR3 nucleotide sequence: TGTGCCAGCAGCCTATGGGGGGCGATGGGAAATGAGCAGTTCTTC.

A few counts support this clonotype. The rearrangement joins TRBV4-2 to TRBJ2-1, with D perhaps being TRBD1 or TRBD2 (5 bases each). CDR1 and CDR2 (germline): LGHNA, YNFKEQ. This CDR3 contains 18 residues. V was trimmed by 4 bases and J by 2 bases, leaving 21 bases between them. CDR3 coding DNA: TGTGCCAGCAGCCCGCCCCAGGCAGGGAGAGTCCCCTACAATGAGCAGTTCTTC. This translates into CASSPPQAGRVPYNEQFF.

This clonotype was found a few times. V and J are TRBV20-1 and TRBJ2-7; tentatively, D is TRBD2 (5 bases). V lost 6 bases and J 7 bases, leaving 13 bases between the germline ends. The CDR3 totals 11 residues. Germline-derived CDR1 and CDR2 are DFQATT and SNEGSKA (reference sequence). The CDR3 reads CSALLEGEQYF. Here the CDR3 DNA reads TGCAGTGCCCTCCTCGAGGGAGAGCAGTACTTC.